This TCR beta chain was captured in a study of cytomegalovirus exposure and HLA in healthy donors. Study conclusions and caveats: Equally common other TCR beta chains were less clonally expanded than HLA-associated ones, a later analysis found.

Comments on this clone: Its antigen is unidentified.

PCR was performed using 60 Vbeta and 13 Jbeta primers. Assay used: immunoSEQ multiplex PCR; TCRdb lists only in-frame clones, some missing. This table has roughly 170,000 clones, about 72% appearing once. The specimen was PBMCs. The receptor's source is a girl aged 10-17 years in good health and CMV-seronegative.

CDR3 coding DNA: TGTGCCAGCAGTGTGGTCGGCTACGAGCAGTACTTC. It translates to CASSVVGYEQYF. V gene TRBV6-5 combines with J gene TRBJ2-7; D call uncertain. With 5 bases removed from V and 3 bases from J, the gap between germline ends came to 8 bases. The germline V gene has CDR1 MNHEY and CDR2 SVGAGI. This CDR3 is built from 12 residues.